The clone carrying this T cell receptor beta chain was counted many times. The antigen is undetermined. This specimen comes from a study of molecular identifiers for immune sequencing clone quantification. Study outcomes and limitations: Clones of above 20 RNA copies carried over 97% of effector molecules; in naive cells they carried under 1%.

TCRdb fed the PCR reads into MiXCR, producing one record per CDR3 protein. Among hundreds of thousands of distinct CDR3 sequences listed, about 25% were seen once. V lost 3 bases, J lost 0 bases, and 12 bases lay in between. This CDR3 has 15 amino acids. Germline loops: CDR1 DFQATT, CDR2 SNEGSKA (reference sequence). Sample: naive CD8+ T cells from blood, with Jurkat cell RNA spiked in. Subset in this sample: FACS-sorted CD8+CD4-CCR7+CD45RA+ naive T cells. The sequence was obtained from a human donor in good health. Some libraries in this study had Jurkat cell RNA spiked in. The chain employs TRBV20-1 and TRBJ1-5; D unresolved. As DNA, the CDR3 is TGCAGTGCTAGGGAGGGATGGAGTAGCAATCAGCCCCAGCATTTT. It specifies CSAREGWSSNQPQHF.